This paragraph covers one T cell receptor beta chain sequence. Its matching antigen is unknown. The data are from a study of radiotherapy plus CTLA-4 blockade in lung cancer. Overall study results and limits: Expansion of tumor-derived TCR clones was observed in blood after radiotherapy plus ipilimumab.

V shed 4 bases and J 2 bases; nucleotides not matched to a gene: 12. The CDR3 totals 18 residues. In germline, CDR1 is SGHVS, CDR2 FQNEAQ. TCRdb's copy holds only in-frame clones and misses some; the assay was immunoSEQ multiplex PCR. Found here are over 75,000 clones, roughly four fifths of them singletons; the top ten hold just over 0.8%. The input for sequencing was peripheral blood, taken from a patient treated with radiotherapy plus ipilimumab. This TCR came from a human donor with non-small cell lung cancer who had stable disease on radiotherapy plus ipilimumab. The chain employs TRBV7-8 and TRBJ2-3; TRBD1 matches at 10 bases. The CDR3 reads CASSSQGGTGEDTDTQYF. As DNA, the CDR3 is TGTGCCAGCAGCTCGCAAGGTGGGACAGGGGAGGACACAGATACGCAGTATTTT.